This entry lists 21 T cell receptor beta chains sequenced from one sample in a study of vaccination and CD4 T cells after COVID-19. CD4+ T cells that had been cultured provided DNA sequenced with the Oncomine TCR Beta short-read assay. MiXCR was run by TCRdb on the PCR reads, yielding one entry per CDR3 protein. Of around 15,000 distinct CDR3 sequences detected, about half appear once; the ten largest clones hold around 16%. These TCRs are of unknown antigen specificity. The time point: late sampling 161 to 241 days after vaccination in a few convalescent patients. Indicated treatment: roughly ten-day PBMC culture with coronavirus spike peptide pools or control peptides (ViraFEST assay). Sample: CD4+ T cells from blood, cultured in vitro, taken about 7 months after SARS-CoV-2 vaccination. Receptors were obtained from a human donor who had recovered from COVID-19.

This clonotype was counted a few times. The J gene is TRBJ1-1, the V gene TRBV20-1; TRBD1 might be the D (5 bases). CDR1 and CDR2 (germline): DFQATT, SNEGSKA (reference sequence). This CDR3 has 14 residues. Trimming took 0 bases from V and 1 from J, leaving 9 bases between them. CDR3 in DNA: TGCAGTGCTAGAGATCCAGGGACGAACACTGAAGCTTTCTTT. It specifies CSARDPGTNTEAFF.

The chain links TRBV7-9 to TRBJ2-7, with 10 bases matching TRBD1. V lost 5 bases and J lost 3; bases outside the gene matches: 7. CDR1 SEHNR and CDR2 FQNEAQ come from the germline V gene (reference sequence). The CDR3 is 15 amino acids. The CDR3 is CASSQGQGLGYEQYF. CDR3 nucleotide sequence: TGTGCCAGCAGCCAGGGACAGGGGTTAGGCTACGAGCAGTACTTC.

The chain employs TRBV7-2 and TRBJ2-1; 11 nucleotides align to TRBD2. This CDR3 spans 15 amino acids. The germline V gene has CDR1 SGHTA and CDR2 FQGNSA. V gave up 4 bases and J gave up 3 bases; unmatched junction bases: 2. CDR3 coding DNA: TGTGCCAGCAGCTCACTAGCGGGAGTCTACAATGAGCAGTTCTTC. It translates to CASSSLAGVYNEQFF.

V and J are TRBV20-1 and TRBJ2-2; maybe TRBD2 (7 bases). The V end was cut by 0 bases, the J end by 3 bases, with 17 bases between. CDR3 length equals 17 residues. Germline-derived CDR1 and CDR2 are DFQATT and SNEGSKA (reference sequence). This chain's CDR3 is CSAREGMTGGYTGELFF. The DNA of the CDR3 is TGCAGTGCTAGAGAGGGGATGACGGGGGGCTACACCGGGGAGCTGTTTTTT.

The chain employs TRBV2 and TRBJ2-1; TRBD1 is a possible D gene (6 bases). Germline values: CDR1 SNHLY, CDR2 FYNNEI. Trimming removed 7 bases at V and 15 bases at J, with 19 bases between. The CDR3 runs 12 residues. CDR3 residues: CASTTTGSRAFF. CDR3 in DNA: TGTGCCAGCACCACAACAGGGTCCCGTGCGTTCTTC.

This clonotype came up a few times. The chain is built from TRBV7-8 and TRBJ1-2; 11 nucleotides match TRBD1. V was pared by 1 base and J by 7 bases, with 2 bases of the junction left unmatched. The CDR3 runs 14 residues. CDR1 is SGHVS and CDR2 is FQNEAQ in the germline V gene. The CDR3 DNA is TGTGCCAGCAGCTTAGGGACAGGGGGCGTTGGCTACACCTTC. Its translation is CASSLGTGGVGYTF.

V gene TRBV20-1 combines with J gene TRBJ1-2; D is perhaps TRBD1 (6 bases). Between the trimmed V and J ends, which lost 5 bases and 4 bases, there was a span of 17 bases. This CDR3 comprises 14 residues. Germline-derived CDR1 and CDR2 are DFQATT and SNEGSKA (reference sequence). The CDR3 sequence: CSALTDGGTYGYTF. CDR3 bases: TGCAGTGCTCTCACTGACGGGGGCACCTATGGCTACACCTTC.

The chain employs TRBV5-4 and TRBJ2-5; 7 nucleotides agree with TRBD1. This CDR3 contains 14 residues. J was trimmed by 1 base and V by 4 bases; bases with no gene match: 4. The germline V gene has CDR1 SGHNT and CDR2 YYREEE (reference sequence). The chain's CDR3 is CASSPGTAQETQYF. The CDR3 nucleotides are TGTGCCAGCAGCCCTGGGACAGCCCAAGAGACCCAGTACTTC.

The chain uses TRBV5-8 and TRBJ1-1; 8 nucleotides align to TRBD1. V shed 6 bases, J shed 1 base, and the junction held 8 bases outside the gene matches. Germline CDR1 and CDR2: SGHTS and YDEGEE. This CDR3 region has 15 residues. The CDR3 loop is CASTRTGTGNTEAFF. DNA of the CDR3: TGTGCCAGCACCCGAACCGGGACAGGGAACACTGAAGCTTTCTTT.

The CDR3, as DNA: TGCAGCGCTGATATCGGGGCAGGGCAAGAGACCCAGTACTTC. This translates into CSADIGAGQETQYF. The chain employs TRBV29-1 and TRBJ2-5; D may correspond to TRBD1 or TRBD2 (5 bases each). V shed 7 bases and J shed 2 bases, with 17 bases lying between them. The CDR3 extends over 14 amino acids. From germline, CDR1 is SQVTM and CDR2 ANQGSEA.

J is TRBJ1-6 and V is TRBV20-1; TRBD1 matches 7 bases. Germline assignment: CDR1 DFQATT and CDR2 SNEGSKA (reference sequence). This CDR3 region has 17 residues. V dropped 2 bases and J dropped 0; count of bases not matched to a gene: 7. CDR3 sequence: CSARPRQGGSYNSPLHF. The CDR3 DNA follows: TGCAGTGCTAGACCTCGACAGGGCGGCTCCTATAATTCACCCCTCCACTTT.

This clonotype occurred a few times. One end of the junction is discordant with germline, which a read error may explain. The V gene is TRBV7-7, the J gene TRBJ2-3; 7 bases fit TRBD2. The CDR3 totals 15 residues. Germline-derived CDR1 and CDR2 are SSHAT and FNYEAQ (reference sequence). In DNA form, the CDR3 reads TGTGCTAGCAGCCCACTCGGGGGGAGGACAGATACGCAGTATTTT. This gives the protein CASSPLGGRTDTQYF.

The V and J genes are TRBV20-1 and TRBJ2-3; D is uncertain. The CDR3 runs 13 residues. Germline values: CDR1 DFQATT, CDR2 SNEGSKA (reference sequence). V was shortened by 3 bases and J by 4 bases, with 11 bases between the two germline ends. In nucleotides, the CDR3 is TGCAGTGCTAGGGGCTTAGTTGCAGATACGCAGTATTTT. It yields the protein CSARGLVADTQYF.

CDR3 protein: CSAGTYSNQPQHF. CDR3 sequence (DNA): TGCAGTGCTGGTACTTATAGCAATCAGCCCCAGCATTTT. This chain links TRBV20-1 with TRBJ1-5; D uncertain. Germline CDR1 is DFQATT and CDR2 is SNEGSKA (reference sequence). The CDR3 totals 13 residues. Trimming took off 5 bases at V and 0 bases at J, with 8 bases between the two ends.

The rearrangement joins TRBV6-1 to TRBJ1-1, with TRBD1 as a possible D gene (6 bases). The CDR3 has 13 amino acids. V shed 8 bases and J shed 3 bases, with 13 bases lying between them. Germline V CDR1 and CDR2: MNHNS, SASEGT. CDR3 region: CASRKGGYTEAFF. Written as DNA, the CDR3 is TGTGCCAGCCGAAAAGGGGGGTACACTGAAGCTTTCTTT.

The rearrangement links TRBV6-1 to TRBJ1-2; the D gene is possibly TRBD1 (5 bases). Trimming left V 7 bases short and J 8 bases short, with 20 bases between. Germline CDR1 and CDR2: MNHNS and SASEGT. This CDR3 has 14 residues. CDR3 sequence: CASIYPGNPNGYTF. In DNA, the CDR3 is TGTGCCAGCATCTACCCAGGGAACCCGAACGGCTACACCTTC.

This rearrangement joins TRBV19 to TRBJ1-2; TRBD1 matches 7 bases. CDR1 LNHDA and CDR2 SQIVND come from the germline V gene (reference sequence). The CDR3 is made up of 15 amino acids. The V and J ends lost 7 bases and 1 base, in that order; junction bases with no gene match: 9. CDR3 protein: CASTKGGSGNYGYTF. The CDR3 nucleotides are TGTGCCAGTACCAAAGGGGGCTCGGGTAACTATGGCTACACCTTC.

This sequence joins TRBV19 and TRBJ1-2, with 10 bases that match TRBD1. The germline V gene has CDR1 LNHDA and CDR2 SQIVND (reference sequence). This CDR3 has 14 residues. V dropped 5 bases and J dropped 6; count of bases not matched to a gene: 6. The CDR3 loop is CASSSIDRGHGYTF. CDR3 bases: TGTGCCAGTAGTTCCATTGACAGGGGGCATGGCTACACCTTC.

This clonotype is a singleton in its sample. J is TRBJ2-7 and V is TRBV7-8; unclear D gene. The length of the CDR3 is 15 residues. Trimming took 7 bases from V and 0 from J, leaving 16 bases between them. Germline V lookup: CDR1 SGHVS, CDR2 FQNEAQ. For the CDR3, the DNA is TGTGCCAGCATCCCTCCGGCAACGGGCTCCTACGAGCAGTACTTC. It specifies CASIPPATGSYEQYF.

V and J are TRBV7-3 and TRBJ1-1; possibly TRBD1 for D (6 bases). The germline gives CDR1 SGHTA, CDR2 FQGTGA. The CDR3 covers 14 residues. The ends were cut back, 2 bases at V and 3 bases at J, with 10 bases in the middle. As DNA, the CDR3 is TGTGCCAGCAGCTTATACAGGGCGGACACTGAAGCTTTCTTT. Translating gives CASSLYRADTEAFF.

V and J are TRBV7-9 and TRBJ2-3, with TRBD2 identical over 7 bases. The CDR3 runs 14 residues. Looked up from germline, CDR1 is SEHNR and CDR2 is FQNEAQ (reference sequence). After removal of 5 bases from V and 6 bases from J, the junction contained 8 bases not matched to a gene. The chain's CDR3 is CASSPGLPVDTQYF. The DNA for the CDR3 is TGTGCCAGCAGCCCGGGACTACCCGTGGATACGCAGTATTTT.